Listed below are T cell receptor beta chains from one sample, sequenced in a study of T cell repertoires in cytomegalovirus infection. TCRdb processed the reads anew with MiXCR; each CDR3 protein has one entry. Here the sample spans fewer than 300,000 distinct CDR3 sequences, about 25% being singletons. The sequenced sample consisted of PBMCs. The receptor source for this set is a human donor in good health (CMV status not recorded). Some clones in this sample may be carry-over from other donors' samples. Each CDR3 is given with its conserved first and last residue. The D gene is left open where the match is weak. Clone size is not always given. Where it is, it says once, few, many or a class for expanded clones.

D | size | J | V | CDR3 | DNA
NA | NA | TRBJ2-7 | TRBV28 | CASRGPLEQYF | TGTGCCAGCAGGGGACCTTTAGAGCAGTACTTC
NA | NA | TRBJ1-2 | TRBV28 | CASSFQGRDYGYTF | TGTGCCAGCAGTTTCCAGGGGAGAGACTATGGCTACACCTTC
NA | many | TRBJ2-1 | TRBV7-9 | CASSLAGAGSSYNEQFF | TGTGCCAGCAGCTTAGCAGGGGCCGGGAGTTCCTACAATGAGCAGTTCTTC
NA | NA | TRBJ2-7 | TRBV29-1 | CSVRRAGGEQYF | TGCAGCGTTCGGCGGGCTGGGGGCGAGCAGTACTTC
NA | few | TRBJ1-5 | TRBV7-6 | CASSLEQGTPQHF | TGTGCTAGCAGCTTAGAGCAGGGCACCCCCCAGCATTTT
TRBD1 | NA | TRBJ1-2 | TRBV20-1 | CSAPEQGSYGYTF | TGCAGTGCTCCTGAACAGGGGAGCTATGGCTACACCTTC
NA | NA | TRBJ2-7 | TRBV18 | CASSPRQYYEQYF | TGTGCCAGCTCACCAAGACAGTACTACGAGCAGTACTTC
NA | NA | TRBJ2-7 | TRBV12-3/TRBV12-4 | CASSLGQPAGEQYF | TGTGCCAGCAGTTTGGGACAGCCGGCGGGAGAGCAGTACTTC
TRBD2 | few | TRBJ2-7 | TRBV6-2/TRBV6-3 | CASGLAGTYEQYF | TGTGCCAGCGGACTAGCGGGAACCTACGAGCAGTACTTC
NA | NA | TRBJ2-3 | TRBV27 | CASSSRSSDTQYF | TGTGCCAGCAGTTCTCGTTCATCAGATACGCAGTATTTT
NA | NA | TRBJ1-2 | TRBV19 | CASSIFITANYGYTF | TGTGCCAGTAGTATCTTCATAACAGCTAACTATGGCTACACCTTC
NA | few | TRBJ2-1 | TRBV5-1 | CASRPTEGWNEQFF | TGCGCCAGCAGACCCACTGAGGGATGGAATGAGCAGTTCTTC
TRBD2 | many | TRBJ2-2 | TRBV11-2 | CASSTLTSGVGLGELFF | TGTGCCAGCAGCACCCTGACTAGCGGGGTGGGATTAGGGGAGCTGTTTTTT
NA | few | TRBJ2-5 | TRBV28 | CASSRPSQETQYF | TGTGCCAGCAGTAGACCCAGCCAAGAGACCCAGTACTTC
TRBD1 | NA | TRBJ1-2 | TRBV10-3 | CAITPGGYGYTF | TGTGCCATCACTCCAGGGGGCTATGGCTACACCTTC
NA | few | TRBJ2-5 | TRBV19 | CASSMGRETQYF | TGTGCCAGTAGTATGGGCCGGGAGACCCAGTACTTC
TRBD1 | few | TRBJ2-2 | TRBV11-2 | CASSPLGTGRTGELFF | TGTGCCAGCAGCCCCCTAGGGACAGGGAGGACCGGGGAGCTGTTTTTT